This entry lists 5 T cell receptor beta chains sequenced from one sample in a study of cytomegalovirus exposure and HLA in healthy donors (dated by TCRdb to 2015 to 2018). The library was made by the immunoSEQ multiplex PCR assay. For the multiplex PCR, a mixture combining 60 forward primers for TCR Vbeta segments and 13 reverse primers for TCR Jbeta segments was used. TCRdb's version of the immuneACCESS table is confined to in-frame rearrangements and falls short of the full clone set. An unresolved V gene accounts for under half of the shortfall where checked; the remainder is of unknown origin. The sample table lists 200,000 to 250,000 clones, around 89% of them with a count of one. Of the sample, around 1% falls within the top ten clones. The source material was PBMCs. These receptors were collected from a woman aged 18-29 years in good health and CMV-seronegative.

This chain connects TRBV6-5 to TRBJ2-5; tentatively, D is TRBD1 (5 bases). The CDR3 length is 13 residues. The V gene lost 7 bases and the J gene lost 6 bases, with 15 bases spanning the gap. The germline CDR1 and CDR2 sequences are MNHEY and SVGAGI. The CDR3 sequence: CASTPQASQTQYF. In nucleotides, the CDR3 is TGTGCCAGCACCCCACAGGCCAGTCAGACCCAGTACTTC.

This chain links TRBV5-4 with TRBJ1-2; 10 nucleotides agree with TRBD1. The CDR3 sequence is 14 residues long. CDR1 is SGHNT, CDR2 YYREEE, per germline (reference sequence). V was pared by 0 bases and J by 6 bases, with 2 bases of the junction left unmatched. The CDR3 DNA reads as TGTGCCAGCAGCTTGGCCGGGACAGGGGATGGCTACACCTTC. Translation: CASSLAGTGDGYTF.

The chain couples TRBV19 to TRBJ2-7; TRBD1 agrees at 7 bases. J gave up 1 base and V 4 bases, and 7 bases lay outside the gene matches. The CDR3 sequence is 15 residues long. Germline-derived CDR1 and CDR2 are LNHDA and SQIVND (reference sequence). The CDR3 region is CASSNPGGISYEQYF. CDR3 in DNA: TGTGCCAGTAGTAACCCAGGGGGTATATCCTACGAGCAGTACTTC.

Only a few counts were recorded for this clone. This sequence joins TRBV7-9 and TRBJ2-1, with TRBD2 identical over 10 bases. Germline trimming cut 1 base from V and 8 bases from J; bases unmatched to any gene: 11. This CDR3 contains 17 residues. Germline CDR1 is SEHNR and CDR2 is FQNEAQ (reference sequence). CDR3 loop: CASSLVLAGLVYDEQFF. CDR3 nucleotide sequence: TGTGCCAGCAGCTTAGTACTAGCGGGATTAGTTTACGATGAGCAGTTCTTC.

The chain couples TRBV18 to TRBJ1-2; TRBD1 matches 9 bases. V trimming: 5 bases; J trimming: 7 bases; junction bases outside the gene matches: 8. The CDR3 covers 14 residues. CDR1 KGHSH and CDR2 LQKENI come from the germline V gene. In nucleotides, the CDR3 is TGTGCCAGCTCATCGGACTGGACAGGGGCTGGCTACACCTTC. Translated: CASSSDWTGAGYTF. Full variable domain (outside the CDR3, taken from reference TRBV18 and TRBJ1-2): NAGVMQNPRHLVRRRGQEARLRCSPMKGHSHVYWYRQLPEEGLKFMVYLQKENIIDESGMPKERFSAEFPKEGPSILRIQQVVRGDSAAYFCASSSDWTGAGYTFGSGTRLTVV.